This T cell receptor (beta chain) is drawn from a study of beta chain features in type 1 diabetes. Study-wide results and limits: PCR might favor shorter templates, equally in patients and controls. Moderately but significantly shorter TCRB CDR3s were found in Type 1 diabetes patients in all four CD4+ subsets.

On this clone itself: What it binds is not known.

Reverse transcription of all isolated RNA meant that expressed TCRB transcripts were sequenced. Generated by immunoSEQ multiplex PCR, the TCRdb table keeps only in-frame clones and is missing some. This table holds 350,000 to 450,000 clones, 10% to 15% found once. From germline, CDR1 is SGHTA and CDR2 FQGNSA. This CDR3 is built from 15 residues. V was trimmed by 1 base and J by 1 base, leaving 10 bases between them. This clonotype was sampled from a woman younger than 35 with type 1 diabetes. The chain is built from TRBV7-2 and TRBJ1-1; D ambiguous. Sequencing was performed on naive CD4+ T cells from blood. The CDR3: CASSLVGGTNTEAFF. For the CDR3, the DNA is TGTGCCAGCAGCTTAGTCGGCGGAACGAACACTGAAGCTTTCTTT.